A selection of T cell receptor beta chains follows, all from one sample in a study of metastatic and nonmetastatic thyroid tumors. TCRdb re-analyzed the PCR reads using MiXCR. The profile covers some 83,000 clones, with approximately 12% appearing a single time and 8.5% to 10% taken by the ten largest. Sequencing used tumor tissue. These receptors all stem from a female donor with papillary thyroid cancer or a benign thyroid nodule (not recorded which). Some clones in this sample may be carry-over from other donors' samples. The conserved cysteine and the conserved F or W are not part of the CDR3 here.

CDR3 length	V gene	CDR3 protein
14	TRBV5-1	ASSLGLAGGRNEQF
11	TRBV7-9	ASSLKLGYEQY
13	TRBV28	ASSLLLGTSTEAF
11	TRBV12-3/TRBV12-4	ASSLSGNQPQH
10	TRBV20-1	SARGRGQPQH
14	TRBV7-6	ASSAGLAGDPYEQY
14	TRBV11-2	ASSLTGVSVSTEAF
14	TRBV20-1	SARLAGEEFSYEQY
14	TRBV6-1	ASIYPGTGVGTEAF
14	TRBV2	ASSEGTGVGAETQY
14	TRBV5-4	ASSSISTGGSYGYT
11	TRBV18	ASSPRGLDEQY
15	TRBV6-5	ASRYLSTGGSNSPLH
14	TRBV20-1	SARDSGTVISYEQY
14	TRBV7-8	ASSSPPGQMDTEAF
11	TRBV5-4	ASSGQLNYGYT
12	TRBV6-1	ASSGGQGLFVAF
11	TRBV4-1	ASSQGLVYEQY
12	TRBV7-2	ASSPLDDVYGYT
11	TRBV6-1	ASSEFGQQPQH
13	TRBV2	ASRTPGHTSYEQY
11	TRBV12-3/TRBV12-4	ASSLVPEPEAF
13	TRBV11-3	ASSSTGGDYNEQF
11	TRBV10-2	ASSAAGGSPLH
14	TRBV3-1	ASSQILREGQETQY
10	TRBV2	ASTPLSYEQY
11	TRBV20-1	SAKRTGKETQY
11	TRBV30	AWISSGADEQL
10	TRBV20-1	SASYTGDGYT
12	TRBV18	ASSPPTGNTEAF
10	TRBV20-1	SAGTGPGGYT
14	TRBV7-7	ASSLVHRQGAWELF
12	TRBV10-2	ASRAGVGTDTQY
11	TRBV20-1	SASVRGVETQY
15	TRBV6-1	ESSERIAGIITDTQY
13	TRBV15	ATSFQTPGTSEAF
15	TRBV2	ASSEGDRNFHYNEQF
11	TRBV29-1	SVDWTDNNEQF
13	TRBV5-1	ASSLADREGDTQY